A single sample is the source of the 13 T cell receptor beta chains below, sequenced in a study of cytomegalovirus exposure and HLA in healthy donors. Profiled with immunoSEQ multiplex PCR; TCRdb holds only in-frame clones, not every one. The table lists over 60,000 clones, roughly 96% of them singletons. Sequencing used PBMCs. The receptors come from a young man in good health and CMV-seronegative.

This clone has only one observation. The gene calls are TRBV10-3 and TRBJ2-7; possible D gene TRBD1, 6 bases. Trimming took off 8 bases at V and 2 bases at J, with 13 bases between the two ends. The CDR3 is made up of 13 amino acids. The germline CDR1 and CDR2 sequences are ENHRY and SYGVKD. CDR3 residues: CAISGVGAYEQYF. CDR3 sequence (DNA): TGTGCCATCTCAGGGGTGGGTGCCTACGAGCAGTACTTC.

The CDR3 protein is CASSVSRGPNYGYTF. The CDR3 region has the DNA TGTGCCAGCAGCGTGTCCAGGGGGCCTAACTATGGCTACACCTTC. The rearrangement joins TRBV9 to TRBJ1-2; 8 positions agree with TRBD1. The CDR3 runs 15 residues. From germline, CDR1 is SGDLS and CDR2 YYNGEE. Losses at the gene ends were 2 bases for V and 0 bases for J; bases not matched to a gene: 3.

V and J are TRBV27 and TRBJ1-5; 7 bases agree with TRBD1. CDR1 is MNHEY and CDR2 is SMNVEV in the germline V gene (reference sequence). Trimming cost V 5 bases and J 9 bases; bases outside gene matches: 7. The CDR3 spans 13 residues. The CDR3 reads CASSPDRSRPQHF. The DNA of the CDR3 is TGTGCCAGCAGTCCGGACAGGAGTAGGCCCCAGCATTTT.

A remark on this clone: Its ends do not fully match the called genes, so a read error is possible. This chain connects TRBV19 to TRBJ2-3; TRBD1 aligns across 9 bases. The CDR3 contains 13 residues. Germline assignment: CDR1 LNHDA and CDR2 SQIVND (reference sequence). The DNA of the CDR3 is TGTGCCAGTAGTATAGTGGGACAGGGAGTATCGGATTTT. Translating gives CASSIVGQGVSDF.

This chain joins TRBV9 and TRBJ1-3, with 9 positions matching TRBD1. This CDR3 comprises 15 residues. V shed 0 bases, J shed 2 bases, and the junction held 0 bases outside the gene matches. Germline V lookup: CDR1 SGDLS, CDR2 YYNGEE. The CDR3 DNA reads TGTGCCAGCAGCGTAGGGGACAGGGCTGGAAACACCATATATTTT. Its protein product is CASSVGDRAGNTIYF.

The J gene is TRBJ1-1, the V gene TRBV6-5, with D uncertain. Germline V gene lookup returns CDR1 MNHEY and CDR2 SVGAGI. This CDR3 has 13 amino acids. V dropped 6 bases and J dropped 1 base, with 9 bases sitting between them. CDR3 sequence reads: CASSREWNTEAFF. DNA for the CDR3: TGTGCCAGCAGCCGGGAGTGGAACACTGAAGCTTTCTTT.

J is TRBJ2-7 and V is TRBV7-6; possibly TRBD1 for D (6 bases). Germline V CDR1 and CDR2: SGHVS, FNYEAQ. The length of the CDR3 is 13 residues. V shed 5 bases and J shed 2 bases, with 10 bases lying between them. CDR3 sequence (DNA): TGTGCCAGCAGCACCGCAGGGGCCTACGAGCAGTACTTC. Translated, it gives CASSTAGAYEQYF.

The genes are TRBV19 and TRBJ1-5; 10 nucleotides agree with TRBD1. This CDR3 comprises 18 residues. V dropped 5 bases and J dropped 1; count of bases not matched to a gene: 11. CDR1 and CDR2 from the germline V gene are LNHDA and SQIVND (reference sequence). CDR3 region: CASSFGTGAAGSNQPQHF. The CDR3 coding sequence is TGTGCCAGTAGTTTCGGGACAGGGGCCGCAGGGAGCAATCAGCCCCAGCATTTT.

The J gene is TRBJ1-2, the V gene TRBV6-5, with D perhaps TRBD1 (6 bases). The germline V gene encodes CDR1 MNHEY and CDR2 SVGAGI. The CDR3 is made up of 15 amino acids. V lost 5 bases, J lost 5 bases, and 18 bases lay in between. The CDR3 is CASSPPREGGYGYTF. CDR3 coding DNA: TGTGCCAGCAGTCCCCCCAGGGAGGGGGGTTATGGCTACACCTTC.

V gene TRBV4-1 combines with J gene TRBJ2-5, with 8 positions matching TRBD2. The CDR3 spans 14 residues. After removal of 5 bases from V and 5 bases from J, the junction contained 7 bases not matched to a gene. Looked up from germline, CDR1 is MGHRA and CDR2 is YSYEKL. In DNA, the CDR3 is TGCGCCAGCAGCAGAATAGCGGGGTTGGAGACCCAGTACTTC. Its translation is CASSRIAGLETQYF.

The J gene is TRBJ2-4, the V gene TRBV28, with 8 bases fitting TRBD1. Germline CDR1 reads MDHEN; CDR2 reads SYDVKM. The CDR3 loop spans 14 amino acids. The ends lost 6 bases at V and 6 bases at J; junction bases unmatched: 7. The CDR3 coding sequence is TGTGCCAGCAGAACGACAGGGGAGGTAAACATTCAGTACTTC. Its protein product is CASRTTGEVNIQYF.

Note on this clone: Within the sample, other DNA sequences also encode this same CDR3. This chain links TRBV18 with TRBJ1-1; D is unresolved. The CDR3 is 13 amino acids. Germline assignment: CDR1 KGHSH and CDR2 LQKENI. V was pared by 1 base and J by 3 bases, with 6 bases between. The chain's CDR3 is CASSPLEDTEAFF. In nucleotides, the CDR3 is TGTGCCAGCTCACCACTCGAGGACACTGAAGCTTTCTTT.

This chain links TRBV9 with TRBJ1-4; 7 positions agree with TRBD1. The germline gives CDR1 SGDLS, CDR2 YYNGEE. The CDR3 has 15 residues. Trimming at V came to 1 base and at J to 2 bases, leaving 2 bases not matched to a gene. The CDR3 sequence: CASSVQGQTNEKLFF. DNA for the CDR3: TGTGCCAGCAGCGTACAGGGACAGACTAATGAAAAACTGTTTTTT.